Listed below are T cell receptor beta chains from one sample, sequenced in a study of molecular identifiers for immune sequencing clone quantification. One entry per CDR3 protein results from TCRdb running MiXCR on the PCR reads. There are approximately 630,000 distinct CDR3 sequences in the sample; roughly 27% occur only once, and about 0.84% lies in the top ten. The material sequenced was naive CD8+ T cells from blood, with Jurkat cell RNA spiked in. The receptor source for this set is a human donor in good health. Some libraries in this study had Jurkat cell RNA spiked in. The CDR3 runs from the conserved cysteine through the conserved F or W. The D gene is left open where the match is weak. Clone size is shown for a subset of rows, as once, few, many or a class of expanded clone.

J,V,D,size,CDR3,DNA
TRBJ1-5,TRBV12-3/TRBV12-4,TRBD1,-,CASSKGQSVGAQHF,TGTGCCAGCAGTAAGGGACAGTCCGTCGGGGCCCAGCATTTT
TRBJ2-3,TRBV28,TRBD1,many,CASSGSRDRGSDTQYF,TGTGCCAGCAGTGGAAGCCGGGACAGGGGTTCAGATACGCAGTATTTT
TRBJ2-7,TRBV4-3,-,many,CASSQLRDTSYEQYF,TGCGCCAGCAGCCAGCTTAGGGACACCTCCTACGAGCAGTACTTC
TRBJ1-2,TRBV6-5,-,-,CASSYFNRANYGYTF,TGTGCCAGCAGTTACTTTAACAGAGCAAACTATGGCTACACCTTC
TRBJ2-7,TRBV7-9,TRBD1,-,CASSLETGGIYEQYF,TGTGCCAGCAGCTTAGAGACAGGGGGCATCTACGAGCAGTACTTC
TRBJ1-2,TRBV4-3,-,-,CASSQVAARVNGYTF,TGCGCCAGCAGCCAAGTCGCAGCCAGGGTTAATGGCTACACCTTC
TRBJ1-6,TRBV4-2,TRBD1,-,CASSQGQGDIDSPLHF,TGTGCCAGCAGCCAAGGACAGGGAGACATAGATTCACCCCTCCACTTT
TRBJ1-4,TRBV7-8,TRBD1,-,CASRIQGATLATNEKLFF,TGTGCCAGCAGGATACAGGGGGCGACCCTGGCAACTAATGAAAAACTGTTTTTT
TRBJ1-1,TRBV4-3,-,many,CASSQDGRPNTEAFF,TGCGCCAGCAGCCAAGATGGGAGACCGAACACTGAAGCTTTCTTT
TRBJ1-1,TRBV7-9,-,-,CASSLPFFLSGTDTEAFF,TGTGCCAGCAGCTTACCCTTTTTCCTCTCTGGGACGGACACTGAAGCTTTCTTT
TRBJ2-1,TRBV5-1,-,many,CASSSPPSRHEQFF,TGCGCCAGCAGCTCCCCACCGAGCCGCCATGAGCAGTTCTTC
TRBJ1-5,TRBV6-1,TRBD1,many,CATWDRVRQPQHF,TGTGCCACCTGGGACAGGGTGCGGCAGCCCCAGCATTTT
TRBJ1-1,TRBV30,-,few,CAWERTLRTEAFF,TGTGCCTGGGAACGAACTCTTCGCACTGAAGCTTTCTTT
TRBJ1-1,TRBV20-1,-,few,CSAREGARTNTEAFF,TGCAGTGCTAGGGAAGGGGCAAGAACGAACACTGAAGCTTTCTTT
TRBJ1-1,TRBV30,-,-,CAWGIHDRNTEAFF,TGTGCCTGGGGTATACACGACAGGAACACTGAAGCTTTCTTT
TRBJ2-2,TRBV6-2/TRBV6-3,-,-,CASSYPSVYTGELFF,TGTGCCAGCAGTTACCCTAGCGTGTACACCGGGGAGCTGTTTTTT
TRBJ1-5,TRBV19,-,few,CASRNLDIVGNQPQHF,TGTGCCAGTAGGAATCTGGACATAGTCGGCAATCAGCCCCAGCATTTT